This T cell receptor beta chain was documented in a study of blood T cell repertoires in COVID-19. For the study at large: Samples came from the United States, Italy and Spain, spanning acute and convalescent COVID-19. Sources were T cells, B-cell-depleted T cells, or PBMCs; the material itself was cDNA or gDNA.

The V end lost 5 bases, the J end lost 5 bases, and 12 bases lay between the germline ends. Germline assignment: CDR1 SGHAT and CDR2 FQNNGV. The length of the CDR3 is 14 residues. As originally analysed: How many nucleated cells were present was estimated from reference gene primer amplification. The data were produced by immunoSEQ multiplex PCR, yet TCRdb's version contains in-frame clones alone and is incomplete. The DNA was the basis for D and trimming; V, J and clone size are from that table. The sample consists of under 150,000 clones, around three quarters of them appearing once. Sequencing was done on a sample of peripheral blood. This receptor was obtained from a human donor in a cohort sampled during active COVID-19. The J gene is TRBJ1-4, the V gene TRBV11-2, with D perhaps TRBD1 (6 bases). Here the CDR3 reads CASSIQGLNEKLFF. Written as DNA, the CDR3 is TGTGCCAGCAGCATACAGGGACTAAATGAAAAACTGTTTTTT.